This T cell receptor beta chain stems from a study of blood T cell repertoires in COVID-19. Looking at the study overall: Acute and convalescent COVID-19 specimens originated in the United States, Italy and Spain. PBMCs, B-cell-depleted T cells, or T cells were the source of the cDNA or gDNA that made up the material.

Per the study methods: By means of reference gene primer amplification, nucleated cell counts were estimated. The table came from immunoSEQ multiplex PCR; TCRdb's copy has only in-frame clones and leaves some out. The V and J calls and clone size were taken over from that table, and D and trimming were inferred from the DNA. Altogether over 200,000 clones are present, 85% to 90% being singletons, with the ten largest covering 2% to 3%. Germline V gene lookup returns CDR1 SGHTA and CDR2 FQGNSA. The junction had 3 bases not matched to a gene; V was cut back by 5 bases and J by 5 bases. The CDR3 is made up of 13 amino acids. Seattle enrolled patients during active infection and tracked them longitudinally.

Sequencing was performed on peripheral blood. The J gene is TRBJ1-2, the V gene TRBV7-2; 9 bases match TRBD1. The sequence was collected from a man aged 25-40 years with COVID-19, enrolled during active disease. CDR3: CASSPDRGYGYTF. Here the CDR3 DNA reads TGTGCCAGCAGCCCGGACAGGGGATATGGCTACACCTTC.